The 19 T cell receptor beta chains in this list originate from one sample, sequenced in a study of technical replicates of blood from four donors. Repertoires were generated with immunoSEQ multiplex PCR, while TCRdb's copy carries only in-frame clones and drops some. The table includes about 70,000 clones, approximately 97% detected once. Sequencing used T cells isolated from PBMCs. The receptors shown here come from a human donor in good health.

This sequence joins TRBV14 and TRBJ1-1; no clear D gene. The CDR3 sequence is 12 residues long. Germline lookup yields CDR1 SGHDN and CDR2 FVKESK. The ends were cut back, 4 bases at V and 8 bases at J, with 11 bases in the middle. CDR3 loop: CASSLYRGEAFF. CDR3 coding DNA: TGTGCCAGCAGCCTCTACCGAGGGGAAGCTTTCTTT.

V gene TRBV6-1 combines with J gene TRBJ2-7; perhaps TRBD1 as D (6 bases). The CDR3 has 15 residues. The V gene's germline CDR1 is MNHNS and CDR2 SASEGT. With 11 bases removed from V and 0 bases from J, the gap between germline ends came to 20 bases. Here the CDR3 DNA reads TGTGCCGGAACTCAGGACAGCGCGAACTCCTACGAGCAGTACTTC. Its translation is CAGTQDSANSYEQYF.

The rearrangement joins TRBV7-9 to TRBJ1-2, with a possible D match to TRBD1 (6 bases). The CDR3 sequence is 14 residues long. V dropped 5 bases and J dropped 4 bases, with 14 bases sitting between them. CDR1 and CDR2 (germline): SEHNR, FQNEAQ (reference sequence). The CDR3 DNA is TGTGCCAGCAGCCCGGACAGATCTCTCTATGGCTACACCTTC. Translation: CASSPDRSLYGYTF.

The chain has TRBV27 and TRBJ2-2; D remains ambiguous. Trimming cost V 7 bases and J 2 bases, with 23 bases left between them. The CDR3 has 18 amino acids. The V gene's germline CDR1 is MNHEY and CDR2 SMNVEV (reference sequence). The CDR3 DNA sequence: TGTGCCAGCAACCCATTATGGCAATACCCCGTTAACACCGGGGAGCTGTTTTTT. Amino acid sequence: CASNPLWQYPVNTGELFF.

The chain uses TRBV5-4 and TRBJ1-1; 12 bases fit TRBD1. CDR3 length: 17 amino acids. Trimming at V came to 4 bases and at J to 0 bases, leaving 7 bases not matched to a gene. CDR1 and CDR2 from the germline V gene are SGHNT and YYREEE (reference sequence). The CDR3 sequence is CASSNHGTGGMNTEAFF. In nucleotides, the CDR3 is TGTGCCAGCAGCAACCACGGGACAGGGGGCATGAACACTGAAGCTTTCTTT. The variable domain in full, completed from reference TRBV5-4 and TRBJ1-1, reads ETGVTQSPTHLIKTRGQQVTLRCSSQSGHNTVSWYQQALGQGPQFIFQYYREEENGRGNFPPRFSGLQFPNYSSELNVNALELDDSALYLCASSNHGTGGMNTEAFFGQGTRLTVV.

The genes are TRBV5-8 and TRBJ2-1; TRBD2 agrees at 9 bases. Germline V CDR1 and CDR2: SGHTS, YDEGEE. V gave up 9 bases and J gave up 9 bases; unmatched junction bases: 13. There are 14 residues in the CDR3. Written as DNA, the CDR3 is TGTGCCACACCTCCCGGGACTAGCTTAGGTGAGCAGTTCTTC. Its protein is CATPPGTSLGEQFF.

This clone was observed a single time. The CDR3, as DNA: TGTGCCAGCAGCCAAGCCATAGCGGGCCTTAGAAACGAGCAGTACTTC. Translated, it gives CASSQAIAGLRNEQYF. The chain couples TRBV14 to TRBJ2-7; the match to TRBD2 covers 7 bases. The CDR3 has 16 residues. The ends lost 1 base at V and 5 bases at J; junction bases unmatched: 11. The germline V gene encodes CDR1 SGHDN and CDR2 FVKESK.

The chain links TRBV30 to TRBJ1-2; unclear D gene. Trimming removed 1 base at V and 7 bases at J, with 16 bases between. CDR1 is GTSNPN, CDR2 SVGIG, per germline (reference sequence). CDR3 size: 14 residues. CDR3 residues: CAWSAGGRSSGYTF. CDR3 coding DNA: TGTGCCTGGAGTGCAGGAGGGAGATCAAGTGGCTACACCTTC.

V usage is TRBV29-1 and J usage is TRBJ2-3; D perhaps matches TRBD1 (5 bases). The CDR3 extends over 13 amino acids. The germline CDR1 and CDR2 sequences are SQVTM and ANQGSEA. V lost 4 bases, J lost 2 bases, and 10 bases lay in between. CDR3 DNA: TGCAGCGTTGGGGGCAGACTCACAGATACGCAGTATTTT. This sequence encodes CSVGGRLTDTQYF.

The rearrangement joins TRBV30 to TRBJ2-3, with 7 bases aligning to TRBD2. Germline loops: CDR1 GTSNPN, CDR2 SVGIG (reference sequence). The CDR3 spans 13 residues. V was pared by 3 bases and J by 2 bases, with 2 bases of the junction left unmatched. The CDR3 loop reads CAWRGGVTDTQYF. The CDR3 coding sequence is TGTGCCTGGAGGGGGGGGGTCACAGATACGCAGTATTTT.

The V call is TRBV2, the J call TRBJ1-4, with 7 positions matching TRBD1. In germline, CDR1 is SNHLY, CDR2 FYNNEI. V was pared by 5 bases and J by 10 bases, with 13 bases of the junction left unmatched. CDR3 length: 15 amino acids. The CDR3 here is CASSYTGEGGGKLFF. The CDR3 nucleotides are TGTGCCAGCAGTTATACAGGGGAAGGGGGTGGAAAACTGTTTTTT.

This rearrangement joins TRBV9 to TRBJ2-3, with 9 bases identical to TRBD2. The CDR3 totals 15 residues. CDR1 is SGDLS and CDR2 is YYNGEE in the germline V gene. V lost 2 bases to trimming and J lost 4 bases; unmatched junction nucleotides: 5. CDR3 coding DNA: TGTGCCAGCAGCGTGCAGGCGGGGGGGCCAGATACGCAGTATTTT. This translates into CASSVQAGGPDTQYF.

The J gene is TRBJ1-2, the V gene TRBV6-1, with D maybe TRBD1 (5 bases). Trimming cost V 5 bases and J 7 bases, with 14 bases left between them. This CDR3 contains 13 residues. Looked up from germline, CDR1 is MNHNS and CDR2 is SASEGT. The CDR3 DNA sequence: TGTGCCAGCAGTTTCGATTCAGGGCCTGGCTACACCTTC. Amino acid sequence: CASSFDSGPGYTF.

The chain recombines TRBV28 with TRBJ2-7; 9 nucleotides match TRBD2. V dropped 6 bases and J dropped 0; count of bases not matched to a gene: 12. This CDR3 is built from 17 residues. Per germline, CDR1 MDHEN and CDR2 SYDVKM. The CDR3 loop is CASRNKGLREGSYEQYF. The CDR3 region has the DNA TGTGCCAGCAGAAATAAAGGGCTGCGGGAGGGCTCCTACGAGCAGTACTTC.

The genes are TRBV2 and TRBJ1-6, with a weak D call TRBD1 (5 bases). Germline V gene lookup returns CDR1 SNHLY and CDR2 FYNNEI. The CDR3 is made up of 15 amino acids. V lost 6 bases and J lost 7, with 16 bases in between. CDR3 loop: CASSGTVTLNSPLHF. The CDR3 nucleotides are TGTGCCAGCAGCGGGACTGTGACCCTCAATTCACCCCTCCACTTT.

This chain connects TRBV27 to TRBJ1-6; perhaps TRBD1 as D (6 bases). Trimming removed 1 base at V and 8 bases at J, with 9 bases between. The germline V gene has CDR1 MNHEY and CDR2 SMNVEV (reference sequence). The CDR3 length is 14 residues. CDR3 region: CASSLWDTDSPLHF. The DNA of the CDR3 is TGTGCCAGCAGTTTATGGGACACTGATTCACCCCTCCACTTT.

The chain couples TRBV13 to TRBJ2-1; D not resolved. CDR3 length: 16 residues. Germline CDR1 PRHDT, CDR2 FYEKMQ (reference sequence). Between the trimmed V and J ends, which lost 5 bases and 0 bases, there was a span of 14 bases. In nucleotides, the CDR3 is TGTGCCAGCAGCCTCGGAATCCAGGTCTCCTACAATGAGCAGTTCTTC. Protein sequence: CASSLGIQVSYNEQFF. The whole variable domain, filled in from reference TRBV13 and TRBJ2-1, reads AAGVIQSPRHLIKEKRETATLKCYPIPRHDTVYWYQQGPGQDPQFLISFYEKMQSDKGSIPDRFSAQQFSDYHSELNMSSLELGDSALYFCASSLGIQVSYNEQFFGPGTRLTVL.

The genes are TRBV7-9 and TRBJ2-7; 7 bases are a match to TRBD2. The length of the CDR3 is 16 residues. The trim removed 6 bases at V and 3 bases at J, leaving 14 bases unmatched. CDR1 SEHNR and CDR2 FQNEAQ come from the germline V gene (reference sequence). CDR3 nucleotides: TGTGCCAGCAGACCGGGGGGACTACGGGGGTACTACGAGCAGTACTTC. It specifies CASRPGGLRGYYEQYF. Based on the CDR3 plus reference TRBV7-9 and TRBJ2-7, the full variable domain is DTGVSQNPRHKITKRGQNVTFRCDPISEHNRLYWYRQTLGQGPEFLTYFQNEAQLEKSRLLSDRFSAERPKGSFSTLEIQRTEQGDSAMYLCASRPGGLRGYYEQYFGPGTRLTVT.

This chain joins TRBV5-1 and TRBJ2-1; D may be TRBD1 (6 bases). Trimming took off 0 bases at V and 9 bases at J, with 10 bases between the two ends. Germline lookup yields CDR1 SGHRS and CDR2 YFSETQ. This CDR3 region has 13 residues. The CDR3 DNA reads TGCGCCAGCAGCTTGGGGGGGCGGTCTGAGCAGTTCTTC. This translates into CASSLGGRSEQFF.